This is a list of T cell receptor beta chains from one sample in a study of T cells in Graves' hyperthyroidism and ophthalmopathy. In TCRdb, the multiplex PCR reads were re-called with MiXCR into one record per CDR3 protein. The table lists about half a million distinct CDR3 sequences, 15% to 20% of them singletons. Sequenced: blood. Receptors were obtained from a woman aged 30 to 39 with Graves' ophthalmopathy. Both conserved end residues are part of each CDR3. A D gene is named only where the DNA matches it firmly. Expanded clones are given a class, and other clones once, few, many or no size at all.

clone_size: many; v_call: TRBV30; j_call: TRBJ2-5; d_call: TRBD2; cdr3_aa: CAWSSGLAGQETQYF; cdr3_nt: TGTGCCTGGAGTTCAGGGCTAGCGGGACAAGAGACCCAGTACTTC
clone_size: many; v_call: TRBV10-3; j_call: TRBJ1-1; d_call: .; cdr3_aa: CAISEGPGAFF; cdr3_nt: TGTGCCATCAGTGAAGGGCCGGGGGCTTTCTTT
clone_size: few; v_call: TRBV4-1; j_call: TRBJ2-5; d_call: TRBD1; cdr3_aa: CASSQGGTGRETQYF; cdr3_nt: TGCGCCAGCAGCCAAGGAGGGACAGGGAGAGAGACCCAGTACTTC
clone_size: many; v_call: TRBV19; j_call: TRBJ2-1; d_call: TRBD2; cdr3_aa: CASRHHWTSGRANEQFF; cdr3_nt: TGTGCCAGTAGACATCATTGGACTAGCGGGAGGGCAAATGAGCAGTTCTTC
clone_size: many; v_call: TRBV6-6; j_call: TRBJ2-5; d_call: TRBD1; cdr3_aa: CASSYSPGQGRETQYF; cdr3_nt: TGTGCCAGCAGTTACTCGCCGGGACAGGGTAGGGAGACCCAGTACTTC
clone_size: many; v_call: TRBV7-9; j_call: TRBJ2-3; d_call: .; cdr3_aa: CASSSQAQDTDTQYF; cdr3_nt: TGTGCCAGCAGCTCCCAGGCCCAAGACACAGATACGCAGTATTTT
clone_size: many; v_call: TRBV27; j_call: TRBJ2-1; d_call: TRBD1; cdr3_aa: CASSLRQGLYNEQFF; cdr3_nt: TGTGCCAGCAGCCTACGACAGGGGCTATACAATGAGCAGTTCTTC
clone_size: .; v_call: TRBV9; j_call: TRBJ1-2; d_call: TRBD1; cdr3_aa: CASSVWDRGRGGYTF; cdr3_nt: TGTGCCAGCAGCGTATGGGACAGGGGGCGAGGTGGCTACACCTTC
clone_size: .; v_call: TRBV6-6; j_call: TRBJ2-7; d_call: TRBD1; cdr3_aa: CASSYGTGGDEQYF; cdr3_nt: TGTGCCAGCAGTTACGGGACAGGGGGCGACGAGCAGTACTTC
clone_size: few; v_call: TRBV7-9; j_call: TRBJ1-2; d_call: .; cdr3_aa: CASSLGRMWGYGYTF; cdr3_nt: TGTGCCAGCAGCTTAGGGCGGATGTGGGGCTATGGCTACACCTTC
clone_size: .; v_call: TRBV12-3/TRBV12-4; j_call: TRBJ2-1; d_call: TRBD2; cdr3_aa: CASSLRLAGTYNEQFF; cdr3_nt: TGTGCCAGCAGTTTACGTTTAGCGGGGACCTACAATGAGCAGTTCTTC
clone_size: many; v_call: TRBV5-5; j_call: TRBJ2-3; d_call: TRBD2; cdr3_aa: CASSPSLAVSHTQYF; cdr3_nt: TGTGCCAGCAGTCCGTCACTAGCGGTTTCTCATACGCAGTATTTT
clone_size: many; v_call: TRBV28; j_call: TRBJ2-3; d_call: TRBD2; cdr3_aa: CASSFPPGRGTSTDTQYF; cdr3_nt: TGTGCCAGCAGTTTCCCACCGGGGAGGGGAACTAGCACAGATACGCAGTATTTT
clone_size: few; v_call: TRBV28; j_call: TRBJ2-1; d_call: TRBD1; cdr3_aa: CASSLTQGVGNNEQFF; cdr3_nt: TGTGCCAGCAGTTTAACCCAGGGGGTAGGAAACAATGAGCAGTTCTTC
clone_size: .; v_call: TRBV28; j_call: TRBJ2-7; d_call: .; cdr3_aa: CAGSLSDYEQYF; cdr3_nt: TGTGCCGGCAGTTTGTCCGACTACGAGCAGTACTTC
clone_size: .; v_call: TRBV19; j_call: TRBJ1-1; d_call: .; cdr3_aa: CASSTRRRQANTEAFF; cdr3_nt: TGTGCCAGTAGTACCCGCCGCCGACAGGCGAACACTGAAGCTTTCTTT
clone_size: many; v_call: TRBV6-5; j_call: TRBJ2-1; d_call: .; cdr3_aa: CASSYFSSPDEQFF; cdr3_nt: TGTGCCAGCAGTTACTTCTCTTCCCCGGATGAGCAGTTCTTC
clone_size: few; v_call: TRBV20-1; j_call: TRBJ2-5; d_call: TRBD1; cdr3_aa: CSATGGVGETQYF; cdr3_nt: TGCAGTGCTACAGGGGGCGTTGGGGAGACCCAGTACTTC
clone_size: many; v_call: TRBV12-3/TRBV12-4; j_call: TRBJ1-5; d_call: .; cdr3_aa: CASSPPNQPQHF; cdr3_nt: TGTGCCAGCAGTCCCCCTAATCAGCCCCAGCATTTT
clone_size: many; v_call: TRBV29-1; j_call: TRBJ2-2; d_call: .; cdr3_aa: CSVRGAKNTGELFF; cdr3_nt: TGCAGCGTAAGAGGGGCTAAGAACACCGGGGAGCTGTTTTTT
clone_size: .; v_call: TRBV9; j_call: TRBJ2-7; d_call: TRBD2; cdr3_aa: CASSPPSGSLEQYF; cdr3_nt: TGTGCCAGCAGCCCACCTAGCGGGAGTCTCGAGCAGTACTTC
clone_size: .; v_call: TRBV13; j_call: TRBJ2-2; d_call: .; cdr3_aa: CASKRAVLSNAGELFF; cdr3_nt: TGTGCCAGCAAAAGGGCAGTTTTGAGTAACGCCGGGGAGCTGTTTTTT
clone_size: few; v_call: TRBV2; j_call: TRBJ2-6; d_call: .; cdr3_aa: CASRGVTGANVLTF; cdr3_nt: TGTGCCAGCAGGGGCGTCACTGGGGCCAACGTCCTGACTTTC
clone_size: many; v_call: TRBV6-1; j_call: TRBJ1-2; d_call: .; cdr3_aa: CASRGTASGGYTF; cdr3_nt: TGTGCCAGCAGGGGGACTGCATCGGGCGGCTACACCTTC
clone_size: many; v_call: TRBV7-6; j_call: TRBJ2-7; d_call: .; cdr3_aa: CASSLSENYEQYF; cdr3_nt: TGTGCCAGCAGCTTGTCAGAGAACTACGAGCAGTACTTC
clone_size: .; v_call: TRBV25-1; j_call: TRBJ2-1; d_call: TRBD1; cdr3_aa: CASGPGQSSGEQFF; cdr3_nt: TGTGCCAGCGGGCCGGGACAGTCCTCGGGTGAGCAGTTCTTC
clone_size: .; v_call: TRBV6-5; j_call: TRBJ2-7; d_call: .; cdr3_aa: CASSHEVPYEQYF; cdr3_nt: TGTGCCAGCAGTCACGAAGTACCCTACGAGCAGTACTTC
clone_size: many; v_call: TRBV20-1; j_call: TRBJ2-7; d_call: TRBD1; cdr3_aa: CSPGQGDEQYF; cdr3_nt: TGCAGTCCGGGACAGGGCGACGAGCAGTACTTC
clone_size: many; v_call: TRBV11-2; j_call: TRBJ1-3; d_call: .; cdr3_aa: CASSLEAVNTIYF; cdr3_nt: TGTGCCAGCAGCTTAGAGGCGGTCAACACCATATATTTT